One and the same sample provided the 21 T cell receptor beta chains below, sequenced in a study of response to subunit inactivated influenza vaccine. TCRdb passed the RT-PCR reads through MiXCR, listing each CDR3 protein once. The data show around 530,000 distinct CDR3 sequences, 12% seen once. The sample consisted of PBMCs from blood, taken on the day of vaccination. The receptor set was obtained from a man over 45 who received an inactivated influenza vaccine.

This clonotype has a handful of counts. J is TRBJ2-3 and V is TRBV20-1; TRBD2 matches at 10 bases. Germline CDR1 reads DFQATT; CDR2 reads SNEGSKA (reference sequence). This CDR3 is built from 16 residues. V lost 3 bases and J lost 1; bases outside the gene matches: 7. CDR3 nucleotides: TGCAGTGCTAGTGGTCTAGCGGGAGTGGGCACAGATACGCAGTATTTT. Translating gives CSASGLAGVGTDTQYF.

This clonotype has a handful of counts. The chain links TRBV7-9 to TRBJ2-5; D possibly corresponds to TRBD2 (6 bases). CDR3 length equals 12 residues. Trimming shortened V by 7 bases and J by 3 bases, and 9 bases separated the two germline ends. Germline CDR1 reads SEHNR; CDR2 reads FQNEAQ (reference sequence). The CDR3 sequence: CASMGLEETQYF. The CDR3, as DNA: TGTGCCAGCATGGGACTTGAAGAGACCCAGTACTTC. Drawing the rest from reference TRBV7-9 and TRBJ2-5, the complete variable domain is DTGVSQNPRHKITKRGQNVTFRCDPISEHNRLYWYRQTLGQGPEFLTYFQNEAQLEKSRLLSDRFSAERPKGSFSTLEIQRTEQGDSAMYLCASMGLEETQYFGPGTRLLVL.

There are a few counts of this clonotype. The chain uses TRBV5-1 and TRBJ2-7; tentative D call: TRBD1 (6 bases). Per germline, CDR1 SGHRS and CDR2 YFSETQ. The V gene lost 0 bases and the J gene lost 2 bases, with 12 bases spanning the gap. The CDR3 is made up of 15 amino acids. The chain's CDR3 is CASSLATGFTYEQYF. CDR3 bases: TGCGCCAGCAGCTTGGCGACAGGATTCACCTACGAGCAGTACTTC. The variable domain in full, completed from reference TRBV5-1 and TRBJ2-7, reads KAGVTQTPRYLIKTRGQQVTLSCSPISGHRSVSWYQQTPGQGLQFLFEYFSETQRNKGNFPGRFSGRQFSNSRSEMNVSTLELGDSALYLCASSLATGFTYEQYFGPGTRLTVT.

This clonotype has more than one count but fewer than ten. The junction differs from germline at one of its ends, possibly a read error. The V and J genes are TRBV2 and TRBJ2-2, with TRBD1 as a possible D gene (5 bases). The CDR3 is made up of 14 amino acids. From germline, CDR1 is SNHLY and CDR2 FYNNEI. The CDR3 DNA is TGTGCCAGCAGCGAAGACAGAAACACCGGGGAGCTGTTTTTT. Protein product: CASSEDRNTGELFF.

This chain uses TRBV11-2 with TRBJ2-1, with a tentative D call TRBD2 (7 bases). The V end was cut by 5 bases, the J end by 5 bases, with 22 bases between. This CDR3 spans 17 amino acids. Germline V gives CDR1 SGHAT, CDR2 FQNNGV. CDR3 residues: CASSTGVRAGANNEQFF. The CDR3 bases are TGTGCCAGCAGCACGGGAGTTAGGGCGGGGGCCAACAATGAGCAGTTCTTC.

The rearrangement uses TRBV20-1 and TRBJ2-5; D not certain. V was clipped by 6 bases and J by 2 bases, with 7 bases between them. The CDR3 extends over 11 amino acids. CDR1 DFQATT and CDR2 SNEGSKA come from the germline V gene (reference sequence). This CDR3 reads CSASEQETQYF. CDR3 DNA sequence: TGCAGTGCAAGTGAACAAGAGACCCAGTACTTC.

The CDR3 loop is CASSISDRTQYF. Written as DNA, the CDR3 is TGTGCCAGTAGTATATCGGACCGGACCCAGTACTTC. This sequence joins TRBV19 and TRBJ2-5; D gene ambiguous. Germline V lookup: CDR1 LNHDA, CDR2 SQIVND (reference sequence). The CDR3 extends over 12 amino acids. Between the trimmed V and J ends, which lost 2 bases and 7 bases, there was a span of 8 bases.

This clonotype has more than one count but fewer than ten. The V gene is TRBV15, the J gene TRBJ2-7, with 10 positions matching TRBD1. With V trimmed by 1 base and J by 7 bases, 10 bases remained unmatched. Germline lookup yields CDR1 LNHNV and CDR2 YYDKDF (reference sequence). This CDR3 has 16 residues. In DNA form, the CDR3 reads TGTGCCACCAGCAGAGCCTTCCGGACAGGGGGTCTTGAGCAGTACTTC. It codes for CATSRAFRTGGLEQYF.

This clonotype was seen at least ten times. The rearrangement joins TRBV4-1 to TRBJ1-5; perhaps TRBD1 as D (6 bases). The CDR3 has 15 residues. V lost 0 bases and J lost 3, with 9 bases in between. Germline V gives CDR1 MGHRA, CDR2 YSYEKL. The CDR3 DNA follows: TGCGCCAGCAGCCAAGAGAGGGGGGCCAATCAGCCCCAGCATTTT. Translated: CASSQERGANQPQHF.

This clonotype has only a few counts. This rearrangement joins TRBV7-8 to TRBJ2-7; D unresolved. Germline V lookup: CDR1 SGHVS, CDR2 FQNEAQ. This CDR3 region has 13 residues. The germline V and J ends were trimmed by 3 bases and 2 bases, with 8 bases remaining between them. The CDR3 sequence: CASSFQRTYEQYF. CDR3 in DNA: TGTGCCAGCAGCTTTCAGAGAACCTACGAGCAGTACTTC.

The chain has TRBV20-1 and TRBJ2-7; 9 bases are a match to TRBD1. The germline CDR1 and CDR2 sequences are DFQATT and SNEGSKA (reference sequence). CDR3 length equals 15 residues. V was pared by 0 bases and J by 0 bases, with 3 bases of the junction left unmatched. The CDR3, as DNA: TGCAGTGCTAGAGATGGGACAGGGTACTCCTACGAGCAGTACTTC. It encodes CSARDGTGYSYEQYF.

Only a few counts were recorded for this clonotype. J is TRBJ2-6 and V is TRBV7-4, with 7 nucleotides matching TRBD1. CDR3 length: 16 amino acids. CDR1 and CDR2 (germline): SGHVT, SQSDAQ. V shed 5 bases, J shed 0 bases, and the junction held 4 bases outside the gene matches. The CDR3 spells CASSPGQPSGANVLTF. Here the CDR3 DNA reads TGTGCCAGCAGCCCGGGACAGCCCTCTGGGGCCAACGTCCTGACTTTC.

The chain employs TRBV4-3 and TRBJ2-3; TRBD2 is a possible D gene (6 bases). Trimming shortened V by 0 bases and J by 0 bases, and 10 bases separated the two germline ends. This CDR3 comprises 16 residues. Germline CDR1 LGHNA, CDR2 YSLEER. CDR3 sequence (DNA): TGCGCCAGCAGCCAAGAACCGGCGGGGAGCACAGATACGCAGTATTTT. Amino acids: CASSQEPAGSTDTQYF.

In its sample, this clonotype was seen many times. The V and J genes are TRBV7-8 and TRBJ2-7; a weak D match, TRBD1 (5 bases). The V gene's germline CDR1 is SGHVS and CDR2 FQNEAQ. Trimming pared 3 bases from V and 0 bases from J, leaving 12 bases between. There are 15 residues in the CDR3. This chain's CDR3 is CASSFRAGPSYEQYF. The CDR3 region has the DNA TGTGCCAGCAGCTTTAGAGCAGGGCCCTCCTACGAGCAGTACTTC.

This clonotype was detected only a few times. The CDR3 spells CASSFRTVEQYF. DNA of the CDR3: TGTGCCAGCAGCTTTAGGACGGTCGAGCAGTACTTC. The chain employs TRBV7-2 and TRBJ2-7; the D is unclear. Germline V gene data show CDR1 as SGHTA and CDR2 as FQGNSA. Trimming took 3 bases from V and 6 from J, leaving 9 bases between them. CDR3 length: 12 amino acids.

The V call is TRBV6-6, the J call TRBJ1-2; possibly TRBD1 for D (5 bases). Germline V CDR1 and CDR2: MNHNY, SVGAGI (reference sequence). V gave up 6 bases and J gave up 7 bases, with 15 bases separating them. CDR3 size: 13 residues. CDR3 protein: CASSSGHYSGYTF. Here the CDR3 DNA reads TGTGCCAGCAGCTCCGGACACTACTCTGGCTACACCTTC.

The chain couples TRBV5-6 to TRBJ2-1, with TRBD1 matching 7 bases. V shed 4 bases, J shed 3 bases, and the junction held 13 bases outside the gene matches. Germline V CDR1 and CDR2: SGHDT, YYEEEE. This CDR3 is 17 amino acids long. The CDR3 DNA reads TGTGCCAGCAGCGAGGGGGCCAAGACTATTCTCTACAATGAGCAGTTCTTC. It encodes CASSEGAKTILYNEQFF.

This chain joins TRBV12-3 or TRBV12-4 and TRBJ2-2; 10 nucleotides match TRBD2. The CDR3 runs to 17 residues. V shed 6 bases, J shed 0 bases, and the junction held 7 bases outside the gene matches. CDR3 sequence reads: CASSPPLAGANTGELFF. CDR3 bases: TGTGCCAGCAGCCCTCCTCTAGCGGGGGCGAACACCGGGGAGCTGTTTTTT.

The chain recombines TRBV5-1 with TRBJ2-6, with 10 nucleotides matching TRBD1. The CDR3 totals 19 residues. Losses at the gene ends were 5 bases for V and 3 bases for J; bases not matched to a gene: 14. Germline CDR1 is SGHRS and CDR2 is YFSETQ. The CDR3 DNA is TGCGCCAGCAGACCTCCGGGGGGACAGGGGTTTTTTGGGGCCAACGTCCTGACTTTC. Amino acids: CASRPPGGQGFFGANVLTF. The whole variable domain, filled in from reference TRBV5-1 and TRBJ2-6, reads KAGVTQTPRYLIKTRGQQVTLSCSPISGHRSVSWYQQTPGQGLQFLFEYFSETQRNKGNFPGRFSGRQFSNSRSEMNVSTLELGDSALYLCASRPPGGQGFFGANVLTFGAGSRLTVL.

This clonotype was found a few times. The CDR3 is CASSPRGLEWSGANVLTF. The CDR3, as DNA: TGCGCCAGCAGCCCTCGAGGGCTAGAGTGGTCTGGGGCCAACGTCCTGACTTTC. This rearrangement joins TRBV4-3 to TRBJ2-6; TRBD2 is a possible D gene (5 bases). The V end lost 4 bases, the J end lost 1 base, and 17 bases lay between the germline ends. The CDR3 is 18 residues long. Per germline, CDR1 LGHNA and CDR2 YSLEER.

This clonotype was counted many times. In nucleotides, the CDR3 is TGCGCCAGCAGCTTGGAAATCTCCTACAATGAGCAGTTCTTC. It specifies CASSLEISYNEQFF. The chain couples TRBV5-1 to TRBJ2-1; D gene ambiguous. Germline V gene sequence: CDR1 SGHRS, CDR2 YFSETQ. Trimming left V 0 bases short and J 0 bases short, with 4 bases between. The CDR3 sequence is 14 residues long.